This is a list of T cell receptor beta chains from one sample in a study of CD8 T cells in Susac syndrome. TCRdb recomputed calls from the immunoSEQ multiplex PCR reads with MiXCR, one row per CDR3 protein. The sample consists of 250,000 to 350,000 distinct CDR3 sequences, 80% to 90% of them appearing once. The sample consisted of CD8+ T cells from PBMCs. Source of these receptors: a human donor with multiple sclerosis. The CDR3 runs from the conserved cysteine through the conserved F or W. D genes are given only for firm matches. A clone size is listed for some rows: how often the clone was seen (once, few, many), or a class if it is expanded.

size,D,V,J,DNA,CDR3
NA,NA,TRBV27,TRBJ2-7,TGTGCCAGCAGTCTGACCGGAGGGCCGGTCTACGAGCAGTACTTC,CASSLTGGPVYEQYF
NA,TRBD1,TRBV27,TRBJ1-5,TGTGCCAGCAGTTCCTCAGGGGGTGAGGCCCATCAGCCCCAGCATTTT,CASSSSGGEAHQPQHF
NA,TRBD1,TRBV29-1,TRBJ1-3,TGCAGCGCCTTACCGGGACAGGGGGATGGAAACACCATATATTTT,CSALPGQGDGNTIYF
NA,NA,TRBV27,TRBJ2-7,TGTGCCAGCAGGAACCGGGGCCCACTCGGCGAGCAGTACTTC,CASRNRGPLGEQYF
NA,TRBD2,TRBV6-5,TRBJ2-7,TGTGCCAGCAGTCAGGTGACTAGCACCTACGAGCAGTACTTC,CASSQVTSTYEQYF
NA,TRBD1,TRBV24-1,TRBJ2-1,TGTGCCACCAGTGACCCGGACAGGGATCCCTACAATGAGCAGTTCTTC,CATSDPDRDPYNEQFF
NA,TRBD2,TRBV5-6,TRBJ2-5,TGTGCCAGCAGCTCAGGGTCTAGCGGGAGAGGAGAGACCCAGTACTTC,CASSSGSSGRGETQYF
NA,TRBD2,TRBV9,TRBJ2-1,TGTGCCAGCAGCGTAGGGCGGGAGGACTACAATGAGCAGTTCTTC,CASSVGREDYNEQFF
once,NA,TRBV27,TRBJ2-5,TGTGCCAGCAGTCCTACCAGGACCGTCCAAGAGACCCAGTACTTC,CASSPTRTVQETQYF
NA,NA,TRBV7-6,TRBJ1-2,TGTGCCAGCAGCTCCCTCTACGGGGCGGTGGGCTACACCTTC,CASSSLYGAVGYTF
NA,NA,TRBV12-3/TRBV12-4,TRBJ2-1,TGTGCCAGCAGCCAAGGTGGGGCGGGTGAGCAGTTCTTC,CASSQGGAGEQFF
NA,TRBD2,TRBV11-2,TRBJ2-3,TGTGCCAGCAGCTTAGAGTACGGCGGGAGATGGGATACGCAGTATTTT,CASSLEYGGRWDTQYF
NA,TRBD2,TRBV20-1,TRBJ2-1,TGCAGTGCTAGAAGCGGACTAGCGGGAGGGGGTGAGCAGTTCTTC,CSARSGLAGGGEQFF
NA,TRBD2,TRBV25-1,TRBJ2-5,TGTGCCAGCAGTCGCGGGAGGTTCAAAGAGACCCAGTACTTC,CASSRGRFKETQYF
NA,NA,TRBV19,TRBJ2-6,TGTGCCAGTAGTGCACTGGCATCTGGGGCCAACGTCCTGACTTTC,CASSALASGANVLTF
NA,TRBD1,TRBV4-1,TRBJ2-7,TGCGCCAGCAGCCAAGAGGGACAGGGGGACGAGCAGTACTTC,CASSQEGQGDEQYF
NA,NA,TRBV5-1,TRBJ1-1,TGCGCCAGCAGCAACCTCCACACCTCGAACACTGAAGCTTTCTTT,CASSNLHTSNTEAFF
NA,NA,TRBV28,TRBJ2-7,TGTGCCAGCAGTTTTGACGGGCGGGGCTCCTACGAGCAGTACTTC,CASSFDGRGSYEQYF
NA,TRBD1,TRBV27,TRBJ2-1,TGTGCCAGTAACTCCGTCGGACAGGGGATTGCTGAGCAGTTCTTC,CASNSVGQGIAEQFF
NA,TRBD1,TRBV27,TRBJ1-5,TGTGCCAGCAGTTGGACAGGGGCTAGCAATCAGCCCCAGCATTTT,CASSWTGASNQPQHF
NA,TRBD2,TRBV20-1,TRBJ2-5,TGCAGTGCCCGGACTAGCGGGAGGGCCCTAGGAGGAGAGACCCAGTACTTC,CSARTSGRALGGETQYF
NA,TRBD2,TRBV5-4,TRBJ2-1,TGTGCCAGCAGCTTCGGCCTACTAGCGGGAGACTACAATGAGCAGTTCTTC,CASSFGLLAGDYNEQFF
few,NA,TRBV5-4,TRBJ2-1,TGTGCCAGCAGCTTGGTGGCGGACCAAAATGAGCAGTTCTTC,CASSLVADQNEQFF
once,TRBD1,TRBV29-1,TRBJ2-1,TGCAGCGACCGAGGGGGCGGAACCTACAATGAGCAGTTCTTC,CSDRGGGTYNEQFF
NA,NA,TRBV7-9,TRBJ1-1,TGTGCCAGCAGTCCAAGGACCTCCTGGGACACTGAAGCTTTCTTT,CASSPRTSWDTEAFF
NA,TRBD2,TRBV4-1,TRBJ2-3,TGCGCCAGCAGCCAAGAAGCGGGGAGAGGACTAGATACGCAGTATTTT,CASSQEAGRGLDTQYF
NA,NA,TRBV5-4,TRBJ1-2,TGTGCCAGCAGCTTGGCCGGGTCGGGGGGAAGATCTAACTATGGCTACACCTTC,CASSLAGSGGRSNYGYTF
NA,NA,TRBV7-9,TRBJ2-5,TGTGCCAGCAGCTTATATCCGGGTCCGGAGACCCAGTACTTC,CASSLYPGPETQYF
NA,NA,TRBV20-1,TRBJ2-7,TGCAGTGCCGAGACAGGATCCCCCTACGAGCAGTACTTC,CSAETGSPYEQYF
once,NA,TRBV20-1,TRBJ2-7,TGCAGTGCTAGACCCTTTAGCTCCTACGAGCAGTACTTC,CSARPFSSYEQYF
NA,NA,TRBV5-1,TRBJ2-1,TGCGCCAGCAGCTTGCGGGGTCTTACTAGTCGGGATGAGCAGTTCTTC,CASSLRGLTSRDEQFF
NA,NA,TRBV28,TRBJ2-7,TGTGCCAGCAGTTTATTCCCCGAATCCTACGAGCAGTACTTC,CASSLFPESYEQYF
once,TRBD2,TRBV27,TRBJ2-1,TGTGCCAGCAGCCTGGGACTAGCTGCCAATGAGCAGTTCTTC,CASSLGLAANEQFF
NA,NA,TRBV4-1,TRBJ2-1,TGCGCCAGCAGCCAAGACAGGAGGAAGTTCTTC,CASSQDRRKFF
NA,NA,TRBV7-9,TRBJ2-2,TGTGCCAGCAGCACGCCGGGGATGGGATGGACCGGGGAGCTGTTTTTT,CASSTPGMGWTGELFF
NA,NA,TRBV19,TRBJ2-7,TGTGCCAGTAGTATAGGCCTTCCCTCCTTTGAACAAGCCACCTACGAGCAGTACTTC,CASSIGLPSFEQATYEQYF
NA,NA,TRBV28,TRBJ2-7,TGTGCCAGCAGTTTAGGGTCGGAGGCTCGCGAGCAGTACTTC,CASSLGSEAREQYF
NA,TRBD1,TRBV7-9,TRBJ1-1,TGTGCCAGCAGCACGTGGACAGGGGGCACGAACACTGAAGCTTTCTTT,CASSTWTGGTNTEAFF
NA,TRBD1,TRBV29-1,TRBJ1-1,TGCAGCGTTGACATTCCCAGGACAGGGGGCTTGGTCACTGAAGCTTTCTTT,CSVDIPRTGGLVTEAFF
NA,NA,TRBV6-2/TRBV6-3,TRBJ2-7,TGTGCCAGCTCCCAGATTATTATCTACGAGCAGTACTTC,CASSQIIIYEQYF
NA,TRBD1,TRBV7-9,TRBJ1-1,TGTGCCAGCAGGGCGGACAGGGAGGGTGAAGCTTTCTTT,CASRADREGEAFF
NA,NA,TRBV13,TRBJ2-1,TGTGCCAGCAGCTTTTGGGGGCGAAGCTCCTACAATGAGCAGTTCTTC,CASSFWGRSSYNEQFF
NA,TRBD2,TRBV20-1,TRBJ2-7,TGCAGTGCAAGACTAGCGGGCCACCTAACCTACGAGCAGTACTTC,CSARLAGHLTYEQYF
NA,NA,TRBV7-9,TRBJ2-2,TGTGCCAGCAGCTTAGGGTCGGGAGTAAACACCGGGGAGCTGTTTTTT,CASSLGSGVNTGELFF
NA,TRBD1,TRBV24-1,TRBJ1-2,TGTGCCACCAGTGAAGGACAGGGGGACGGCTATGGCTACACCTTC,CATSEGQGDGYGYTF
NA,NA,TRBV27,TRBJ2-7,TGTGCCAGCAGTTTAGGAGGGTGGGGGTACTTCGAGCAGTACTTC,CASSLGGWGYFEQYF
once,TRBD2,TRBV3-1,TRBJ2-1,TGTGCCAGCAGCGAGCTAAGACTAGCGGGGAATGAGCAGTTCTTC,CASSELRLAGNEQFF
NA,NA,TRBV5-4,TRBJ2-1,TGTGCCAGCAGCTTGAATGTGGGTATGAACTACAATGAGCAGTTCTTC,CASSLNVGMNYNEQFF